This passage covers 3 T cell receptor beta chains from one sample sequenced in a study of blood T cell repertoires in COVID-19. TCRdb keeps only in-frame clones here, not all; method: immunoSEQ multiplex PCR. The sample contains approximately 350,000 clones, roughly 90% of which appear only once. The material sequenced was peripheral blood. Source of these receptors: a woman in her twenties or thirties with COVID-19, enrolled during active disease.

The rearrangement joins TRBV29-1 to TRBJ1-1, with D possibly being TRBD1 (5 bases). V shed 8 bases and J shed 4 bases, with 14 bases lying between them. Germline V gives CDR1 SQVTM, CDR2 ANQGSEA. This CDR3 has 12 amino acids. CDR3 DNA sequence: TGCAGCCTTTTGGTGGGGGGCACTGAAGCTTTCTTT. This gives the protein CSLLVGGTEAFF.

The chain recombines TRBV28 with TRBJ1-5, with D perhaps TRBD1 (5 bases). Trimming took 5 bases from V and 7 from J, leaving 9 bases between them. The CDR3 is 12 residues long. The V gene's germline CDR1 is MDHEN and CDR2 SYDVKM. As DNA, the CDR3 is TGTGCCAGCAGTCTCCAGGGCCAGCCCCAGCATTTT. Encoded protein: CASSLQGQPQHF.

This clone came up a few times. The J gene is TRBJ1-5, the V gene TRBV5-3, with D possibly being TRBD1 (6 bases). TRBV5-3 is known as an ORF, though its function is uncertain. With 7 bases removed from V and 6 bases from J, the gap between germline ends came to 14 bases. CDR3 length equals 13 residues. The CDR3 loop is CARETGIPQPQHF. DNA of the CDR3: TGTGCCAGAGAAACAGGGATCCCTCAGCCCCAGCATTTT.